This entry describes one T cell receptor (beta chain). Its antigen is currently unknown. 60 Vbeta and 13 Jbeta primers were used in PCR. Profiled with immunoSEQ multiplex PCR; TCRdb holds only in-frame clones, not every one. The repertoire has around 61,000 clones, about 80% of them found once; the top ten carry about 1.5%. This sample was taken from a study of cytomegalovirus exposure and HLA in healthy donors. Across the whole study: Previous work identified 120 million or so unique TCR beta sequences from around 200 million T cells. Early released data comprised 80 million to 100 million unique TCRs from HLA-typed donors.

Looked up from germline, CDR1 is LNHDA and CDR2 is SQIVND (reference sequence). This CDR3 contains 14 residues. J was trimmed by 5 bases and V by 3 bases; bases with no gene match: 4. Points from the study as a whole: Reported results showed that the classifier diagnosed cytomegalovirus status with high specificity and sensitivity.

Sequenced: PBMCs. The clonotype comes from a man between 40 and 49 years old in good health and CMV-seronegative. The chain is built from TRBV19 and TRBJ2-1; 7 bases are shared with TRBD1. The CDR3 loop is CASSIGQANNEQFF. CDR3 sequence (DNA): TGTGCCAGTAGTATCGGACAGGCGAACAATGAGCAGTTCTTC.